This T cell receptor (beta chain) was documented in a study of T cells expressing NK-cell markers. Broader study findings: Topping the CD3+CD56-NKG2C+ fraction as well were these clonotypes, in several donors.

TCRdb re-called the 5' RACE reads and shows each CDR3 protein once, DNA omitted. This repertoire includes a few hundred thousand distinct CDR3 sequences. Points on this clonotype: The antigen is undetermined.

The receptor comes from a woman aged 45-59 years in good health. Sequencing input: blood T cells: a sorted CD56 or NKG2C T cell subset, CD4+ or CD8+ T cells, or bulk PBMC T cells (not recorded which).

The CDR3 loop is CASSAGQGSAYEQYF. The chain has TRBV7-2 and TRBJ2-7; TCRdb's assignment of TRBD1 cannot be checked, as there is no DNA. Germline V gene lookup returns CDR1 SGHTA and CDR2 FQGNSA. The CDR3 runs to 15 residues.